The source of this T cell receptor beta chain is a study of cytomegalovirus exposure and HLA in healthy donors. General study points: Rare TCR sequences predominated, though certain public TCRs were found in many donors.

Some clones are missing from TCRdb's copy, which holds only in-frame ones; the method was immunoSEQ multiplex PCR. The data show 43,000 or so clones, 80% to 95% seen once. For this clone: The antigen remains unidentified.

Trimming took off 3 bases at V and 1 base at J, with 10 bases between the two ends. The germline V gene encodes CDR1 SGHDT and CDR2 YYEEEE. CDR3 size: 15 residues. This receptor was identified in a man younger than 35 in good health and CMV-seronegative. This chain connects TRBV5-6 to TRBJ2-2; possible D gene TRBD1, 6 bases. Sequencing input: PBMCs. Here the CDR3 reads CASSSGTKNTGELFF. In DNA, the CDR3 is TGTGCCAGCAGCTCCGGGACAAAGAACACCGGGGAGCTGTTTTTT.